This T cell receptor (beta chain) was obtained from a study of regulatory T cells in long-lasting Graves disease listed by TCRdb under 2021. Turning to the overall study: Patients with newly diagnosed Graves' disease had been on antithyroid drugs for under 3 months. Patients with persistent Graves' disease were compared with patients with newly diagnosed Graves' disease using TCR sequencing and RNA sequencing of peripheral blood. The study was conducted in China and was registered as a clinical trial. TCR sequencing covered approximately 13 persistent and roughly 20 newly diagnosed Graves' disease patients, about 35 samples in total. Overall study results and their limits: Only peripheral blood was studied, because thyroid tissue, the primary lesion, was inaccessible. Preferential use of TRBV28, TRBJ1-2 and TRBJ2-5 was observed in persistent disease, whereas TRBV20-1 and TRBJ2-1 were favored in newly diagnosed disease. More public clonotypes were shared among persistent patients (roughly 2,700) than among newly diagnosed patients (966). Compared with newly diagnosed patients, persistent Graves' disease patients had lower TCR Shannon entropy and fewer highly expanded clones, which suggests clonal expansion. Sequencing and analysis were restricted to the TCR beta chain. As a limitation, the authors acknowledged that the small sample size may reduce accuracy.

CDR1 SNHLY and CDR2 FYNNEI are derived from the germline V gene. The CDR3 runs 12 residues from the cysteine to the phenylalanine. The sequence is cut down to CDR3 DNA, 36 bases in frame from base 1. The V and J ends are trimmed by 3 bases and 4 bases, leaving 6 bases between them. This clonotype was detected many times. The specificity of this receptor is unknown. No base-level quality is on record; no much larger clone is a single base apart. Library prep was done by multiplex PCR. TCRdb records Illumina HiSeq 4000 as the sequencer. To build TCR beta libraries, CDR3 regions were amplified by Arm-PCR using iRepertoire HTBI primers. Before sequencing, the PCR products went through gel purification. Per the authors' processing: Gene usage analysis of CDR3 amino acid clonotypes relied on the approximately 62 TRBV and 13 to 15 TRBJ segments identified across samples. Filtered high-quality paired reads were merged into contigs using COPE and FqMerger. BLAST was used to align contigs to IMGT TRBV, TRBD and TRBJ reference genes, with CDR3 defined following IMGT. Any clonotype with a frequency above 0.1% was classified as a highly expanded clone. Shannon entropy was used to measure repertoire diversity, and the Gini coefficient was used to measure V-J evenness. A clonotype found in more than one individual was treated as public. TCRdb redid the processing of the public reads, applying fastp at Q25 and MiXCR, and retained in-frame beta chains. Records with the same CDR3 protein are collapsed into one entry carrying the most frequent genes and DNA. Clone size and V and J calls follow TCRdb, not the original study. The sample table lists 350,000 to 450,000 distinct CDR3 sequences, about 15% of them with a count of one. Roughly 8% of the sample belongs to the ten largest clones.

Explained via the paper, the time point label denotes: newly diagnosed GD, antithyroid drugs for less than 3 months. For both TCR sequencing and RNA sequencing, RNA was extracted from PBMCs using TRIzol. The diagnosis of Graves' disease was made according to American Thyroid Association guidelines. Patients for the study were recruited at an endocrinology department in Xi'an, China. Each patient gave roughly 8.4 milliliters of peripheral blood, collected in an EDTA anticoagulant tube. Ficoll Paque Plus density gradient separation was used to isolate PBMCs, and no further T cell sorting was performed. An Agilent 2100 Bioanalyzer and agarose gel were used to assess RNA quality, and a NanoDrop 2000 was used to measure RNA concentration. A further study also used this sample, focusing on T cells in Graves' hyperthyroidism and ophthalmopathy. Reported in the second study: A patient counted as having stable Graves' hyperthyroidism if no progression to ophthalmopathy occurred over 18 months of follow-up. Hyperthyroidism patients were newly diagnosed, with disease duration under 2 months, and aged 18 to 65 years. The study excluded patients with uncontrolled infections, other autoimmune diseases, pregnancy or lactation. Diagnoses were established on the basis of clinical symptoms, serum thyroxine and TRAb, thyroid ultrasound, and orbital computed tomography. The first round of RT-PCR for the TCR CDR3 was performed with the HTBI primer set and the Qiagen OneStep RT-PCR kit. Most expanded thyroid clonotypes (frequency above 0.001) were also found in blood, which suggests that blood repertoires may mirror thyroid immune responses. Ophthalmopathy was separated from stable hyperthyroidism by a 13 V-J signature model, with approximately 85% sensitivity and about 81% specificity obtained in cross-validation and 80%/75% obtained in testing. In validation, the model predicted progression to ophthalmopathy a median of approximately 6.6 months before onset, with about 64% sensitivity and roughly 72% specificity. To identify distinguishing TCR V-J signatures, a discovery cohort of around 100 patients was used, comprising 43 with Graves' ophthalmopathy and about 59 with stable Graves' hyperthyroidism. An independent validation cohort of 18 to 20 hyperthyroidism patients and more than 15 patients who later progressed to ophthalmopathy tested prospective prediction of ophthalmopathy. The 100 or so discovery patients were randomly split 7:3 into training and test sets. In addition, the study compared T-cell repertoires in thyroid tissue and in blood from roughly 6 Graves' hyperthyroidism patients. After sampling, hyperthyroidism patients received methimazole starting at 30 mg daily, and ophthalmopathy patients received high-dose intravenous methylprednisolone. Libraries were constructed in a second round of multiplex PCR, after which size selection and purification were carried out. The libraries were sequenced on an Illumina HiSeq2000 using paired-end 100 bp reads. SOAPnuke was used to process the raw data, removing reads that contained adapters or uncalled bases, had a mean Phred below 15, or lacked an exact match to the constant primer or identifier. COPE v1.2.5 was used to merge the high-quality paired reads, and each unique nucleotide sequence was defined as a clonotype. MiTCR v1.1 was used to align clonotypes to the IMGT TRBV, TRBD and TRBJ reference segments. Only V-J combinations with frequency above 0.0001, covering 99% to 99.2% of repertoires, were analysed. The TCS score was defined as the ratio of F50 (clonal expansion) to E x V (chaos), calculated using BLOSUM62-based TCRdist between CDR3 peptides within each V-J. Welch's t-statistics and random forest reduced several hundred V-J features to 13, which were used in a naive Bayes classifier (R e1071). No statistical method was used to set the sample size in advance, and investigators knew the group allocation. According to the paper, TCR Vbeta CDR3 sequencing was carried out on 135 peripheral blood samples, which came from over 40 ophthalmopathy, 80 or so hyperthyroidism and 17 progressor patients.

The receptor was derived from a woman between 40 and 55 years old with Graves disease. Donor details come from another sample of the same person, matched by shared clones. Sequenced here: peripheral blood mononuclear cells (PBMCs), sampled at new diagnosis, from a patient treated with antithyroid drugs. This receptor chain uses TRBV2 and TRBJ1-2; no D segment can be confidently identified. The base sequence is TGTGCCAGCAGTGAGGCAGGCTATGGCTACACCTTC. Its protein is CASSEAGYGYTF.